The 15 T cell receptor beta chains below all came from one sample that was sequenced in a study of human T cells and chemical hapten exposure (dated by TCRdb to 2020 to 2022). Explained via the paper, the time point label denotes: pre-sensitization, week 0. In light of the paper, this sample's treatment or condition label describes: therapeutic diphenylcyclopropenone sensitization with weekly scalp DPC. Total RNA was extracted from unfractionated whole blood collected in Tempus Blood RNA tubes. The library came from RACE. The instrument given in TCRdb is NextSeq 500. TCRdb reprocessed the public reads (quality trimming at Q25 with fastp, clone calling with MiXCR) and kept in-frame beta chains. Here each entry gathers all rows of one CDR3 protein and keeps the most common genes and DNA. This sample holds under 45,000 distinct CDR3 sequences; around a tenth were observed only once. The top ten constitute less than 35% of the sample.

Sequences were derived from whole blood, sampled in connection with sensitization to the hapten diphenylcyclopropenone (DPC). These receptors all stem from a man in his fifties with alopecia areata. Some clones in this sample may be carry-over from other donors' samples.

In its sample, this clonotype was seen many times. CDR3 nucleotides: TGTGCCAGCAGCCAAACGGACGGAGCCTACGAGCAGTACTTC. Its protein is CASSQTDGAYEQYF. V is TRBV7-9 and J is TRBJ2-7; no definite D call. The CDR3 length is 14 residues. The germline V gene encodes CDR1 SEHNR and CDR2 FQNEAQ (reference sequence). Between the trimmed V and J ends, which lost 5 bases and 2 bases, there was a span of 13 bases.

The sample holds many counts of this clonotype. The CDR3 sequence: CASSQERLREQFF. The CDR3, as DNA: TGTGCCAGCAGCCAAGAGAGGCTACGGGAGCAGTTCTTC. The rearrangement joins TRBV3-1 to TRBJ2-1; D remains ambiguous. The CDR3 runs 13 residues. Germline CDR1 and CDR2: LGHDT and YNNKEL (reference sequence). Trimming left V 0 bases short and J 10 bases short, with 10 bases between.

Turning to this clonotype: A much larger clone lies one base from this, so it may be a read error. The chain links TRBV11-2 to TRBJ2-5; D gene unclear. This CDR3 has 12 residues. Germline CDR1 is SGHAT and CDR2 is FQNNGV. CDR3 coding DNA: TGTGCCACCAGCCCCTGGGAAGAGACCCAGTACTTC. Protein product: CATSPWEETQYF.

The rearrangement links TRBV3-1 to TRBJ2-5; D ambiguous. The CDR3 totals 11 residues. From germline, CDR1 is LGHDT and CDR2 YNNKEL (reference sequence). Trimming shortened V by 1 base and J by 4 bases, and 1 base separated the two germline ends. CDR3 nucleotide sequence: TGTGCCAGCAGCCAAGTAGAGACCCAGTACTTC. Encoded protein: CASSQVETQYF.

In this sample, this clonotype turned up a few times. The CDR3 DNA is TGCAGCGTTGGGACAGGGCGCGAGCAGTACTTC. It is translated as CSVGTGREQYF. The rearrangement joins TRBV29-1 to TRBJ2-7, with 8 bases identical to TRBD1. The CDR3 loop spans 11 amino acids. Germline trimming cut 4 bases from V and 6 bases from J; bases unmatched to any gene: 2. The germline V gene encodes CDR1 SQVTM and CDR2 ANQGSEA.

The sample holds many counts of this clonotype. The chain carries TRBV24-1 and TRBJ1-2; D gene uncertain. The germline gives CDR1 KGHDR, CDR2 SFDVKD. The CDR3 covers 16 residues. V lost 7 bases, J lost 2 bases, and 19 bases lay in between. CDR3 sequence reads: CATRPSSGQANYGYTF. The CDR3, as DNA: TGTGCCACCAGGCCCAGTAGTGGGCAGGCAAACTATGGCTACACCTTC.

This clonotype was recorded at least ten times. This chain links TRBV19 with TRBJ2-7; 9 bases are shared with TRBD1. There are 14 residues in the CDR3. V was clipped by 6 bases and J by 2 bases; unmatched bases: 5. Germline V gene lookup returns CDR1 LNHDA and CDR2 SQIVND (reference sequence). The CDR3 nucleotides read TGTGCCAGTAGCCAGAACAGGGGGCCCTACGAGCAGTACTTC. Protein: CASSQNRGPYEQYF.

This clonotype was recorded many times. The V and J genes are TRBV18 and TRBJ2-7; TRBD1 matches 10 bases. J was trimmed by 4 bases and V by 5 bases; bases with no gene match: 8. Germline values: CDR1 KGHSH, CDR2 LQKENI. The CDR3 length is 15 residues. The CDR3 sequence is CASSDTGQGMYEQYF. The CDR3 DNA follows: TGTGCCAGCTCAGATACGGGACAGGGGATGTACGAGCAGTACTTC. Drawing the rest from reference TRBV18 and TRBJ2-7, the complete variable domain is NAGVMQNPRHLVRRRGQEARLRCSPMKGHSHVYWYRQLPEEGLKFMVYLQKENIIDESGMPKERFSAEFPKEGPSILRIQQVVRGDSAAYFCASSDTGQGMYEQYFGPGTRLTVT.

This clonotype has a handful of counts. V gene TRBV6-5 combines with J gene TRBJ1-1, with TRBD1 matching over 9 bases. Unmatched junction bases numbered 5, after V lost 2 bases and J lost 1 base. The CDR3 extends over 16 amino acids. Germline CDR1 and CDR2: MNHEY and SVGAGI. The CDR3 DNA sequence: TGTGCCAGCAGTTACAGGAGACAGGGGGGGAACACTGAAGCTTTCTTT. This gives the protein CASSYRRQGGNTEAFF.

This clonotype was detected a few times. The chain uses TRBV7-2 and TRBJ1-2, with a weak D call TRBD1 (5 bases). The CDR3 loop spans 14 amino acids. Between the trimmed V and J ends, which lost 5 bases and 1 base, there was a span of 11 bases. Germline CDR1 SGHTA, CDR2 FQGNSA. CDR3 sequence: CASSPQGSNYGYTF. In nucleotides, the CDR3 is TGTGCCAGCAGCCCCCAGGGAAGTAACTATGGCTACACCTTC.

This clonotype occurred a few times. This sequence joins TRBV12-3 or TRBV12-4 and TRBJ1-1; D is undetermined. Trimming took 11 bases from V and 0 from J, leaving 10 bases between them. The CDR3 is made up of 12 amino acids. The CDR3 protein is CASGRMNTEAFF. The CDR3 DNA is TGTGCCTCCGGACGGATGAACACTGAAGCTTTCTTT.

This clonotype was counted between two and nine times. The chain recombines TRBV25-1 with TRBJ2-7, with a tentative D call TRBD1 (6 bases). Trimming cost V 5 bases and J 7 bases, with 12 bases left between them. Germline CDR1 and CDR2: MGHDK and SYGVNS. There are 12 residues in the CDR3. CDR3 region: CASSTGRWEQYF. The CDR3 bases are TGTGCCAGCAGTACAGGGCGTTGGGAGCAGTACTTC.

This clonotype was picked up many times. This chain links TRBV4-1 with TRBJ2-1, with TRBD1 matching over 7 bases. Germline V gene lookup returns CDR1 MGHRA and CDR2 YSYEKL. The CDR3 is 16 residues long. V was clipped by 1 base and J by 6 bases; unmatched bases: 9. The CDR3 reads CASSQGQGPKGNEQFF. The CDR3 DNA reads TGCGCCAGCAGCCAAGGACAGGGACCAAAGGGCAATGAGCAGTTCTTC.

In its sample, this clonotype was seen many times. This chain uses TRBV10-3 with TRBJ2-1; 9 bases agree with TRBD2. The CDR3 consists of 14 residues. Germline V gives CDR1 ENHRY, CDR2 SYGVKD. V lost 7 bases and J lost 0; bases outside the gene matches: 1. CDR3 sequence reads: CAIKREASYNEQFF. Here the CDR3 DNA reads TGTGCCATCAAGCGGGAGGCCTCCTACAATGAGCAGTTCTTC.

In this sample, this clonotype turned up a few times. The gene calls are TRBV19 and TRBJ2-3, with D unclear. Germline-derived CDR1 and CDR2 are LNHDA and SQIVND (reference sequence). Trimming took 10 bases from V and 3 from J, leaving 8 bases between them. The CDR3 has 11 residues. CDR3 in DNA: TGTGCCACCGCATGGACAGATACGCAGTATTTT. It encodes CATAWTDTQYF.